A single sample is the source of the 26 T cell receptor beta chains below, sequenced in a study of early T cells in non-severe SARS-CoV-2 infection (dated by TCRdb to the early 2020s). Libraries were made using 5' RACE. Instrument used: NextSeq 500. Through fastp at Q25 and MiXCR, TCRdb rebuilt clones from the public reads, retaining in-frame beta chains. Rows are combined by CDR3 protein, so each entry shows the most common genes and DNA. The sample profile shows about 80,000 distinct CDR3 sequences; approximately 12% of them were found once. The ten top clones hold less than 20% of the sample. Sequenced here: whole blood, sampled at baseline. These receptors all come from an adult who was a healthcare worker with PCR-confirmed SARS-CoV-2 infection or an uninfected control (not recorded which). The donor label of this sample is uncertain.

The chain uses TRBV20-1 and TRBJ2-1; TRBD2 aligns across 8 bases. CDR1 is DFQATT and CDR2 is SNEGSKA in the germline V gene (reference sequence). The CDR3 is 17 residues long. V shed 3 bases and J 0 bases; nucleotides not matched to a gene: 10. For the CDR3, the DNA is TGCAGTGCTAGCGCCCCCGGTACTAGCGGCTCCTACAATGAGCAGTTCTTC. Translated, it gives CSASAPGTSGSYNEQFF.

The gene calls are TRBV7-6 and TRBJ1-2, with a possible D match to TRBD1 (6 bases). The germline gives CDR1 SGHVS, CDR2 FNYEAQ. V lost 5 bases and J lost 4, with 17 bases in between. The CDR3 length is 15 residues. The CDR3 sequence: CASSERVQGPYGYTF. The CDR3 DNA is TGTGCCAGCAGCGAGAGGGTGCAGGGGCCCTATGGCTACACCTTC.

The chain has TRBV6-1 and TRBJ1-1, with 10 positions matching TRBD1. The CDR3 sequence is 15 residues long. The germline gives CDR1 MNHNS, CDR2 SASEGT. The trim removed 4 bases at V and 1 base at J, leaving 3 bases unmatched. CDR3 amino acids: CASSVGQGRNTEAFF. The CDR3 DNA sequence: TGTGCCAGCAGTGTGGGACAGGGGAGGAACACTGAAGCTTTCTTT.

This clonotype was seen only a few times. The V and J genes are TRBV18 and TRBJ1-1, with D tentatively TRBD1 (5 bases). CDR3 length: 15 amino acids. The V end lost 4 bases, the J end lost 4 bases, and 16 bases lay between the germline ends. Germline CDR1 KGHSH, CDR2 LQKENI. In nucleotides, the CDR3 is TGTGCCAGCTCACTAAACACGGGGGATATCACTGAAGCTTTCTTT. It specifies CASSLNTGDITEAFF.

The V gene is TRBV29-1, the J gene TRBJ1-1, with 7 bases that match TRBD1. Germline V gene lookup returns CDR1 SQVTM and CDR2 ANQGSEA. J gave up 1 base and V 6 bases, and 8 bases lay outside the gene matches. The CDR3 sequence is 14 residues long. The CDR3 DNA is TGCAGCGTGGGGACCGGGACAGCGAACACTGAAGCTTTCTTT. Its translation is CSVGTGTANTEAFF.

Only a few counts were recorded for this clonotype. This chain joins TRBV11-2 and TRBJ2-1; TRBD2 is a possible D gene (5 bases). The CDR3 has 17 amino acids. In germline, CDR1 is SGHAT, CDR2 FQNNGV. With 4 bases removed from V and 0 bases from J, the gap between germline ends came to 16 bases. CDR3 in DNA: TGTGCCAGCAGCTCTCGGGTTGGCGGGCCCTCCTACAATGAGCAGTTCTTC. The encoded protein is CASSSRVGGPSYNEQFF.

This clonotype has a handful of counts. This chain connects TRBV20-1 to TRBJ2-1; the match to TRBD2 covers 10 bases. With V trimmed by 3 bases and J by 8 bases, 13 bases remained unmatched. The CDR3 runs to 16 residues. The germline CDR1 and CDR2 sequences are DFQATT and SNEGSKA (reference sequence). The CDR3 reads CSASPLQAGGPDEQFF. CDR3 nucleotides: TGCAGTGCTAGTCCCCTTCAAGCGGGGGGGCCTGATGAGCAGTTCTTC.

This clonotype turned up a few times. The CDR3 DNA sequence: TGCAGTGCTAGAGACCAGACAGGGTGGGCTCAGCCCCAGCATTTT. It specifies CSARDQTGWAQPQHF. V is TRBV20-1 and J is TRBJ1-5; TRBD1 aligns across 7 bases. V lost 0 bases, J lost 6 bases, and 8 bases stayed unmatched. The CDR3 covers 15 residues. Germline-derived CDR1 and CDR2 are DFQATT and SNEGSKA (reference sequence).

The CDR3 loop is CSAIIPALPSVDTQYF. The DNA of the CDR3 is TGCAGTGCTATTATCCCCGCCCTCCCGTCTGTGGATACGCAGTATTTT. The chain employs TRBV20-1 and TRBJ2-3; D is ambiguous. Between the trimmed V and J ends, which lost 4 bases and 6 bases, there was a span of 23 bases. Germline V gene data show CDR1 as DFQATT and CDR2 as SNEGSKA (reference sequence). The CDR3 consists of 16 residues.

This clonotype was seen ten or more times. The chain links TRBV2 to TRBJ2-3, with a tentative D call TRBD2 (5 bases). Trimming cost V 7 bases and J 0 bases, with 8 bases left between them. In germline, CDR1 is SNHLY, CDR2 FYNNEI. This CDR3 spans 13 amino acids. The CDR3 sequence: CASMGASTDTQYF. The CDR3 region has the DNA TGTGCCAGCATGGGAGCTAGCACAGATACGCAGTATTTT.

This clonotype was counted only a few times. V is TRBV7-6 and J is TRBJ2-5; D unclear. The CDR3 is 13 residues long. In germline, CDR1 is SGHVS, CDR2 FNYEAQ. Trimming took off 5 bases at V and 1 base at J, with 8 bases between the two ends. This CDR3 reads CASSGTAQETQYF. In DNA form, the CDR3 reads TGTGCCAGCAGCGGTACCGCCCAAGAGACCCAGTACTTC.

The J gene is TRBJ2-1, the V gene TRBV5-1; D might be TRBD1 or TRBD2, each matching 6 bases. Germline CDR1 is SGHRS and CDR2 is YFSETQ. The CDR3 is 16 amino acids. The V end was cut by 2 bases, the J end by 0 bases, with 12 bases between. For the CDR3, the DNA is TGCGCCAGCAGCTTATCGGGGGCATCCTCCTACAATGAGCAGTTCTTC. It translates to CASSLSGASSYNEQFF.

The sample holds a few counts of this clonotype. V gene TRBV4-3 combines with J gene TRBJ2-5; D gene uncertain. From germline, CDR1 is LGHNA and CDR2 YSLEER. V lost 0 bases and J 6 bases, leaving 8 bases between the germline ends. There are 13 residues in the CDR3. In nucleotides, the CDR3 is TGCGCCAGCAGCCAAGACAGGTCTCAGACCCAGTACTTC. Its protein is CASSQDRSQTQYF.

The J gene is TRBJ1-5, the V gene TRBV5-1; no firm D call. CDR3 size: 15 residues. Germline V gene lookup returns CDR1 SGHRS and CDR2 YFSETQ. V was clipped by 0 bases and J by 0 bases, with 7 bases between them. CDR3 sequence: CASSLAPSSNQPQHF. The CDR3 DNA reads as TGCGCCAGCAGCTTGGCCCCCAGTAGCAATCAGCCCCAGCATTTT.

V and J are TRBV5-6 and TRBJ1-2, with a weak D call TRBD1 (5 bases). CDR1 is SGHDT, CDR2 YYEEEE, per germline. V lost 0 bases, J lost 4 bases, and 10 bases lay in between. This CDR3 comprises 14 residues. In DNA form, the CDR3 reads TGTGCCAGCAGCTTGGACGGGGCTGGCTATGGCTACACCTTC. Its translation is CASSLDGAGYGYTF.

Many counts were recorded for this clonotype. The chain carries TRBV3-1 and TRBJ2-1; 7 nucleotides agree with TRBD1. Per the germline V gene, CDR1 is LGHDT and CDR2 is YNNKEL (reference sequence). Trimming at V came to 1 base and at J to 4 bases, leaving 10 bases not matched to a gene. This CDR3 is 17 amino acids long. The CDR3 loop reads CASSQAVRDRKYNEQFF. The CDR3, as DNA: TGTGCCAGCAGCCAAGCCGTCCGGGACAGAAAATACAATGAGCAGTTCTTC.

The rearrangement links TRBV14 to TRBJ2-7, with unresolved D. Germline V gene sequence: CDR1 SGHDN, CDR2 FVKESK. The CDR3 is 14 amino acids. V was clipped by 4 bases and J by 5 bases, with 15 bases between them. The CDR3 loop reads CASSPAGFINEQYF. DNA for the CDR3: TGTGCCAGCAGCCCTGCAGGATTCATCAACGAGCAGTACTTC.

This clonotype showed up just a few times. The rearrangement uses TRBV19 and TRBJ2-3, with D perhaps TRBD1 (6 bases). Trimming removed 3 bases at V and 1 base at J, with 8 bases between. The CDR3 is 14 residues long. The germline V gene encodes CDR1 LNHDA and CDR2 SQIVND (reference sequence). The CDR3 loop is CASSISGGTDTQYF. The CDR3 nucleotides read TGTGCCAGTAGTATTTCAGGGGGCACAGATACGCAGTATTTT. The entire variable domain, with the rest obtained from reference TRBV19 and TRBJ2-3, is as follows: DGGITQSPKYLFRKEGQNVTLSCEQNLNHDAMYWYRQDPGQGLRLIYYSQIVNDFQKGDIAEGYSVSREKKESFPLTVTSAQKNPTAFYLCASSISGGTDTQYFGPGTRLTVL.

The V gene is TRBV3-1, the J gene TRBJ2-5; TRBD2 agrees at 10 bases. The germline gives CDR1 LGHDT, CDR2 YNNKEL (reference sequence). The CDR3 sequence is 17 residues long. The trim removed 1 base at V and 3 bases at J, leaving 8 bases unmatched. The CDR3 DNA follows: TGTGCCAGCAGCCAAGTTTGGGTGGGACTAGCGAAAGAGACCCAGTACTTC. Translated: CASSQVWVGLAKETQYF.

This clonotype was observed at least ten times. The chain joins TRBV7-9 to TRBJ2-7, with 12 bases fitting TRBD1. CDR3 size: 14 residues. Trimming removed 5 bases from V and 6 bases from J; junction bases left unmatched: 5. Germline V gene data show CDR1 as SEHNR and CDR2 as FQNEAQ (reference sequence). CDR3 protein: CASSPGTGGGEQYF. The CDR3, as DNA: TGTGCCAGCAGCCCCGGGACAGGGGGCGGCGAGCAGTACTTC. Full variable domain (missing parts from reference TRBV7-9 and TRBJ2-7): DTGVSQNPRHKITKRGQNVTFRCDPISEHNRLYWYRQTLGQGPEFLTYFQNEAQLEKSRLLSDRFSAERPKGSFSTLEIQRTEQGDSAMYLCASSPGTGGGEQYFGPGTRLTVT.

This clonotype showed up just a few times. The CDR3 loop reads CSVEGRGRGAGNTIYF. The CDR3 DNA reads as TGCAGCGTTGAGGGGCGCGGTAGGGGCGCTGGAAACACCATATATTTT. This chain uses TRBV29-1 with TRBJ1-3, with D possibly matching TRBD1 (5 bases). Germline V gene data show CDR1 as SQVTM and CDR2 as ANQGSEA. CDR3 length: 16 residues. Trimming removed 3 bases from V and 2 bases from J, with 17 bases in between.

This clonotype was picked up a small number of times. The chain recombines TRBV6-5 with TRBJ2-5; D possibly uses TRBD1 or TRBD2 (6 bases each). CDR3 length: 14 amino acids. V was trimmed by 9 bases and J by 7 bases, leaving 21 bases between them. Germline-derived CDR1 and CDR2 are MNHEY and SVGAGI. This chain's CDR3 is CASSPGALSLTQYF. In DNA, the CDR3 is TGTGCCAGTTCCCCGGGGGCCCTCTCGTTGACCCAGTACTTC.

This clonotype was seen only a few times. The CDR3 region is CASSYLPAGVSTDTQYF. DNA of the CDR3: TGTGCCAGCAGTTACCTTCCGGCGGGAGTTAGCACAGATACGCAGTATTTT. The rearrangement links TRBV6-2 or TRBV6-3 to TRBJ2-3, with 7 bases identical to TRBD2. V was pared by 2 bases and J by 0 bases, with 8 bases of the junction left unmatched. The CDR3 sequence is 17 residues long. Germline V gene data show CDR1 as MNHEY and CDR2 as SVGEGT.

The chain employs TRBV7-3 and TRBJ2-5; no definite D call. Germline V CDR1 and CDR2: SGHTA, FQGTGA. The CDR3 length is 13 residues. Trimming removed 1 base from V and 5 bases from J, with 8 bases in between. The CDR3 here is CASSLNAAETQYF. The CDR3 region has the DNA TGTGCCAGCAGCTTAAATGCGGCGGAGACCCAGTACTTC.

The table lists this clonotype with a few counts. The rearrangement uses TRBV12-3 or TRBV12-4 and TRBJ1-3; D gene unclear. V dropped 3 bases and J dropped 0 bases, with 9 bases sitting between them. The CDR3 is 15 amino acids. The CDR3, as DNA: TGTGCCAGCAGTTTTGAGGACCCCTCTGGAAACACCATATATTTT. Translation: CASSFEDPSGNTIYF.

This clonotype has only a few counts. The chain uses TRBV6-1 and TRBJ1-2; no clear D gene. This CDR3 region has 13 residues. Germline V gives CDR1 MNHNS, CDR2 SASEGT. V dropped 7 bases and J dropped 4 bases, with 13 bases sitting between them. The CDR3 protein is CASIWAAGYGYTF. The CDR3 coding sequence is TGTGCCAGCATCTGGGCGGCGGGCTATGGCTACACCTTC.